This T cell receptor (beta chain) was found in a study of blood T cell repertoires in COVID-19. Turning to the study itself: Sample material is recorded as cDNA or gDNA derived from T cells, B-cell-depleted T cells, or PBMCs.

The CDR3 length is 15 residues. With V trimmed by 5 bases and J by 3 bases, 3 bases remained unmatched. Germline CDR1 SNHLY, CDR2 FYNNEI. The assay was immunoSEQ multiplex PCR, and TCRdb's table has in-frame clones only and misses some. Of about 110,000 clones in the sample, roughly 88% are singletons; the top ten hold under 9%. This TCR came from a woman between 65 and 79 years old who had recovered from COVID-19. The chain has TRBV2 and TRBJ2-1, with 11 positions matching TRBD2. The sequencing input was peripheral blood. Here the CDR3 reads CASSSGTSGYNEQFF. The CDR3 bases are TGTGCCAGCAGTTCCGGGACTAGCGGCTACAATGAGCAGTTCTTC. Complete variable domain (other parts from reference TRBV2 and TRBJ2-1): EPEVTQTPSHQVTQMGQEVILRCVPISNHLYFYWYRQILGQKVEFLVSFYNNEISEKSEIFDDQFSVERPDGSNFTLKIRSTKLEDSAMYFCASSSGTSGYNEQFFGPGTRLTVL.